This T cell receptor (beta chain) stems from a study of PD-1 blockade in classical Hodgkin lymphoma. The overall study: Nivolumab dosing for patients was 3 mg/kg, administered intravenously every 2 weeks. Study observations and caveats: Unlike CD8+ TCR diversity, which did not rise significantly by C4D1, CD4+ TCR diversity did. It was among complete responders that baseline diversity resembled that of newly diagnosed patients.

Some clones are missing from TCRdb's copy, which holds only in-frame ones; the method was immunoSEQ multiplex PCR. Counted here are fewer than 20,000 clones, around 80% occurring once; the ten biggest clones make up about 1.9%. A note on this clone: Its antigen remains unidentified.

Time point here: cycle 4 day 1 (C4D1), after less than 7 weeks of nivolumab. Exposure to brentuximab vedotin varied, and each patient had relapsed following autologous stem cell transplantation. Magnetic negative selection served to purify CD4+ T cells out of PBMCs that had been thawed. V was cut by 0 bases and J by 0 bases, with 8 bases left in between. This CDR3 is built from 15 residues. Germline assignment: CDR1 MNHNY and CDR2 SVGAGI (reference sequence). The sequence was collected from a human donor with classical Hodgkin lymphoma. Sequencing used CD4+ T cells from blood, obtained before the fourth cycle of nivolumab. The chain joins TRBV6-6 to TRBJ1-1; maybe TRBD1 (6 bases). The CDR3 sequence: CASSYSGGMNTEAFF. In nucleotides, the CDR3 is TGTGCCAGCAGTTACTCAGGGGGGATGAACACTGAAGCTTTCTTT.